This entry is about one T cell receptor (beta chain). Its target is unknown. The sample is drawn from a study of cytomegalovirus exposure and HLA in healthy donors. V lost 6 bases and J lost 4; bases outside the gene matches: 15. This CDR3 contains 17 residues. The germline V gene encodes CDR1 MDHEN and CDR2 SYDVKM. 60 Vbeta and 13 Jbeta primers were used in PCR. Generated by immunoSEQ multiplex PCR, the TCRdb table keeps only in-frame clones and is missing some. Here the sample spans 100,000 to 150,000 clones, more than 75% being singletons. Whole-study findings and limits: Differences between HLA loci emerged in a later analysis of TCR association rates, with DRB1 most and HLA-C fewest. The authors later found HLA-associated TCR beta chains more clonally expanded than equally common others. In a later analysis, CMV-associated beta chains were mostly HLA-associated, it appeared. The sole available immune exposure information was CMV serostatus.

Material: PBMCs. The V and J genes are TRBV28 and TRBJ1-5, with 7 bases identical to TRBD1. The clonotype originates from a female donor in good health and CMV-seronegative. The CDR3 region is CASRNGQAERGNQPQHF. Here the CDR3 DNA reads TGTGCCAGCAGGAACGGACAGGCCGAGCGAGGGAATCAGCCCCAGCATTTT.